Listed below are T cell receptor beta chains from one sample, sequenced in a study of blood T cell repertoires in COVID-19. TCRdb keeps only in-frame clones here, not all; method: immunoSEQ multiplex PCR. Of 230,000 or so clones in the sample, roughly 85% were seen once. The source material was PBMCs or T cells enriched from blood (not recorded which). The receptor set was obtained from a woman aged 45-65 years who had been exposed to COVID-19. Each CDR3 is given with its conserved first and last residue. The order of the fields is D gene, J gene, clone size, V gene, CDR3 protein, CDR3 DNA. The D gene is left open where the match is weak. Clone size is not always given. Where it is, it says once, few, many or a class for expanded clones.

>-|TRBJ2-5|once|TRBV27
CASSFWGQGETQYF
TGTGCCAGCAGTTTTTGGGGCCAGGGGGAGACCCAGTACTTC
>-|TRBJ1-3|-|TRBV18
CASSPEGWLNTIYF
TGTGCCAGCTCACCAGAGGGCTGGCTGAACACCATATATTTT
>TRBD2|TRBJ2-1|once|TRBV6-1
CASSEAWLLAGRHEQFF
TGTGCCAGCAGTGAAGCCTGGCTGTTAGCGGGGCGTCATGAGCAGTTCTTC
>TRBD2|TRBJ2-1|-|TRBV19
CASSGRGGYNEQFF
TGTGCCAGTAGTGGGCGGGGGGGTTACAATGAGCAGTTCTTC
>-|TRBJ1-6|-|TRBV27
CASRNSYSPLHF
TGTGCCAGCAGAAACAGTTATTCACCCCTCCACTTT
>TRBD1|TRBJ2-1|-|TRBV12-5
CASSRDRGFDEQFF
TGTGCTAGCTCCCGGGACAGGGGGTTCGATGAGCAGTTCTTC
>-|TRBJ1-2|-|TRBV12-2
CASRLAGTGKPIHPLWGYTF
TGTGCAAGTCGCTTAGCCGGGACAGGAAAACCGATCCACCCCCTTTGGGGCTACACCTTC
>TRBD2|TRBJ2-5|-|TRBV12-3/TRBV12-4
CASRTAGETQYF
TGTGCCAGCAGGACAGCGGGGGAGACCCAGTACTTC
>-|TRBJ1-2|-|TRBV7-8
CASSSGLLYGYTF
TGTGCCAGCAGCTCCGGTCTCCTCTATGGCTACACCTTC
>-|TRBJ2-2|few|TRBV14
CASNQLGASTGELFF
TGTGCCAGCAACCAACTGGGGGCCAGCACCGGGGAGCTGTTTTTT
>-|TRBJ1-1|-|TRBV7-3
CASSLRGGTEAFF
TGTGCCAGCAGCTTAAGGGGGGGAACTGAAGCTTTCTTT
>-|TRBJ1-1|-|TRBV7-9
CASSLVIPNTEAFF
TGTGCCAGCAGCTTAGTTATCCCGAACACTGAAGCTTTCTTT
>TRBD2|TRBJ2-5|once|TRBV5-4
CASSFLAGGGETQYF
TGTGCCAGCAGCTTCCTCGCGGGGGGGGGAGAGACCCAGTACTTC
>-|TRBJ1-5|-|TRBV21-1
CASSKARGQPQHF
TGTGCCAGCAGCAAAGCTCGGGGTCAGCCCCAGCATTTT
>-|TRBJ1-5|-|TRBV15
CATSRQDNQPQHF
TGTGCCACCAGTAGACAGGACAATCAGCCCCAGCATTTT
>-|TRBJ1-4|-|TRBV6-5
CASSQQAVLVKLFF
TGTGCCAGCAGTCAACAGGCGGTGTTGGTAAAACTGTTTTTT
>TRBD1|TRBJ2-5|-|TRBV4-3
CASSQGPGQGQETQYF
TGCGCCAGCAGCCAAGGCCCGGGACAGGGACAAGAGACCCAGTACTTC
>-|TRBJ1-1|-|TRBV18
CASSPSGQGTEAFF
TGTGCCAGCTCACCGTCCGGTCAGGGGACTGAAGCTTTCTTT
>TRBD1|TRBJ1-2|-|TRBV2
CASERGSGQGNYGYTF
TGTGCCAGCGAACGAGGATCGGGACAGGGGAACTATGGCTACACCTTC
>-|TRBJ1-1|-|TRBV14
CASSVRAGPYLNTEAFF
TGTGCCAGCAGCGTGCGTGCGGGACCCTATTTGAACACTGAAGCTTTCTTT
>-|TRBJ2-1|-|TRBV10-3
CAISRTNNEQFF
TGTGCCATCAGCCGAACAAACAATGAGCAGTTCTTC
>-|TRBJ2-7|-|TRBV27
CASSLLGTNYEQYF
TGTGCCAGCAGTTTACTCGGGACAAACTACGAGCAGTACTTC
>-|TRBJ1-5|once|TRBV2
CASRAFRQPQHF
TGTGCCAGCAGGGCCTTTCGACAGCCCCAGCATTTT
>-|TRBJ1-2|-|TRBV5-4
CASSPDGGSYGYTF
TGTGCCAGCAGTCCGGACGGGGGAAGCTATGGCTACACCTTC
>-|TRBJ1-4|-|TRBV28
CASSLLKETNEKLFF
TGTGCCAGCAGTTTATTGAAGGAGACGAATGAAAAACTGTTTTTT
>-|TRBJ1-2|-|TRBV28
CASNAGSGFYGYTF
TGTGCCAGCAATGCAGGATCCGGATTCTATGGCTACACCTTC
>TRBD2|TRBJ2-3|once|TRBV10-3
CAISVAGGTGDTQYF
TGTGCCATCAGTGTTGCGGGGGGAACGGGAGATACGCAGTATTTT
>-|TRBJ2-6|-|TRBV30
CAWSVSGSGANVLTF
TGTGCCTGGAGTGTGTCAGGGTCTGGGGCCAACGTCCTGACTTTC
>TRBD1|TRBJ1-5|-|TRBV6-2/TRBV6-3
CASSYVRDRGLLYSNQPQHF
TGTGCCAGCAGTTACGTCCGGGACAGGGGGCTGCTTTATAGCAATCAGCCCCAGCATTTT
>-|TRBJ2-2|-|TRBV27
CARFKRGGWVGELFF
TGTGCCAGATTTAAGAGGGGGGGCTGGGTCGGGGAGCTGTTTTTT
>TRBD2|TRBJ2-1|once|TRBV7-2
CASSLWFAGLGTNEQFF
TGTGCCAGCAGCTTATGGTTCGCTGGACTAGGGACTAATGAGCAGTTCTTC
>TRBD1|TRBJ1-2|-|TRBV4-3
CASSQDWVTGNDGYTF
TGCGCCAGCAGCCAAGATTGGGTGACAGGGAATGATGGCTACACCTTC
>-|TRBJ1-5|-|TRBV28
CASSLTGTPSNQPQHF
TGTGCCAGCAGTCTTACCGGGACACCGAGCAATCAGCCCCAGCATTTT
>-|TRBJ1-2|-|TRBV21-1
CASSKAGTGLYYGYTF
TGTGCCAGCAGCAAAGCCGGGACAGGCCTTTACTATGGCTACACCTTC
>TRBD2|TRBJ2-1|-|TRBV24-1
CATSDRRGGQNEQFF
TGTGCCACCAGTGATAGGAGGGGAGGGCAAAATGAGCAGTTCTTC
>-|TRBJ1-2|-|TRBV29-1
CSVGGNYGYTF
TGCAGCGTGGGGGGGAACTATGGCTACACCTTC
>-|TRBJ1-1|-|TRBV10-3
CAISEDPGKGTEAFF
TGTGCCATCAGTGAAGACCCAGGGAAAGGGACTGAAGCTTTCTTT
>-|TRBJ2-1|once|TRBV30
CAWSMGATYLLFF
TGTGCCTGGAGTATGGGGGCTACCTACCTCTTGTTCTTC
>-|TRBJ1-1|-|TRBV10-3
CAIRRTPGGTEAFF
TGTGCCATCAGGCGGACTCCCGGGGGCACTGAAGCTTTCTTT
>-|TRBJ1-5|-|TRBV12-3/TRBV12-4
CASSLGAGNQHF
TGTGCCAGCAGTTTAGGGGCAGGGAACCAGCATTTT
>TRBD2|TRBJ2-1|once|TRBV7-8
CASSLTGAGGFHEQFF
TGTGCCAGCAGCTTAACTGGAGCGGGGGGTTTCCATGAGCAGTTCTTC
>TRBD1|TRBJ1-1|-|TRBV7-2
CASSSTGKTEAFF
TGTGCCAGCAGCTCGACAGGGAAAACTGAAGCTTTCTTT
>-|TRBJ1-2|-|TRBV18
CASSPTTGFYGYTF
TGTGCCAGCTCACCTACAACAGGTTTCTATGGCTACACCTTC
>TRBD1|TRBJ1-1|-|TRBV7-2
CASSSGTGTNTEAFF
TGTGCCAGCAGCTCGGGGACAGGGACGAACACTGAAGCTTTCTTT
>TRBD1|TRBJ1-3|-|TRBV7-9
CATSPTGGARGNTIYF
TGTGCCACCTCACCAACAGGGGGCGCGCGAGGAAACACCATATATTTT
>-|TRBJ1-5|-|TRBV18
CASSPGLNQPQHF
TGTGCCAGCTCACCAGGGCTGAATCAGCCCCAGCATTTT